Listed below are T cell receptor beta chains from one sample, sequenced in a study of cytomegalovirus exposure and HLA in healthy donors. Libraries were prepared by immunoSEQ multiplex PCR; TCRdb keeps only in-frame clonotypes and omits some of them. The table records around 240,000 clones, 82% of them present only once. Material: PBMCs. Source of these receptors: a woman between 35 and 50 years old in good health and CMV-seropositive. The conserved cysteine and the conserved F or W are not part of the CDR3 here.

V gene	J gene	CDR3 protein
TRBV19	TRBJ2-2	ASSIAGNTGELF
TRBV21-1	TRBJ2-5	ASSLSSPQY
TRBV6-5	TRBJ2-5	ASSRLAGGRETQY
TRBV7-9	TRBJ1-2	ASSPSGQAGYGYT
TRBV6-5	TRBJ1-1	ASSYLTGESEAF
TRBV7-9	TRBJ1-2	ASSPDRIDYGYT
TRBV6-6	TRBJ2-6	ASSEKLSGANVLT
TRBV7-2	TRBJ2-4	ASSLGQGANIQY
TRBV19	TRBJ1-1	ASSETGGLMDF
TRBV2	TRBJ2-7	ASREDSYEQY
TRBV1	TRBJ2-1	TGAGASTSYNEQF
TRBV18	TRBJ1-5	ASSPHANQPQH
TRBV6-1	TRBJ2-7	ASKNDITYEQY
TRBV7-8	TRBJ2-7	ASSGGLAGLAGGLLYEQY
TRBV11-2	TRBJ2-1	ASSLQKGAYNEQF
TRBV27	TRBJ2-3	ATTRGGTDTQY
TRBV7-9	TRBJ2-7	ASSLGTSGSYEQY
TRBV30	TRBJ2-3	AWSSGADTQY